This T cell receptor (beta chain) comes out of a study of blood T cell repertoires in COVID-19. Only in-frame clones appear in the TCRdb table, and some are missing; sequencing was by immunoSEQ multiplex PCR. There are 200,000 or so clones in the sample; about 80% occur only once, and nearly 5% lies in the top ten. Germline lookup yields CDR1 LGHNA and CDR2 YSLEER. The length of the CDR3 is 13 residues. Deletions cut 0 bases from V and 15 bases from J, with 15 bases between. This rearrangement joins TRBV4-3 to TRBJ2-4, with D possibly TRBD1 on 6 matching bases. The sample taken for sequencing was PBMCs or T cells enriched from blood (not recorded which). This sequence was found in a woman in her forties or fifties who had been exposed to COVID-19. CDR3 DNA sequence: TGCGCCAGCAGCCAAGATCCCCGGACAGTCACGTACTTC. The encoded protein is CASSQDPRTVTYF.